The entry that follows covers one T cell receptor beta chain sequence. Its target is not known. Assay: immunoSEQ multiplex PCR; the TCRdb copy retains only in-frame clones and omits some. This sample yields about 55,000 clones, of which 89% are seen a single time; around 2% belongs to the top ten. This specimen belongs to a study of T cell responses to AZD1222 COVID-19 vaccine. The overall study: Second-dose schedules of about 4 or about 12 weeks were combined.

CDR1 KGHDR and CDR2 SFDVKD come from the germline V gene. V lost 4 bases and J lost 4, with 12 bases in between. CDR3 size: 14 residues. Study-wide results and limits: Baseline serology detected seropositivity in only six AZD1222 recipients. Across spike, vaccine-associated CD4 TCRs were found, dominant at 160-218 and 743-854. Donors were largely white British and mainly female; clonal diversity was possibly underestimated.

This TCR was recovered from an adult in good health. This chain uses TRBV24-1 with TRBJ1-1; D not certain. Sequencing used peripheral blood, obtained on day 0 of AZD1222 vaccination. The CDR3 DNA follows: TGTGCCACCAGTGACAGTTCGGGCCGCACTGAAGCTTTCTTT. The encoded protein is CATSDSSGRTEAFF.